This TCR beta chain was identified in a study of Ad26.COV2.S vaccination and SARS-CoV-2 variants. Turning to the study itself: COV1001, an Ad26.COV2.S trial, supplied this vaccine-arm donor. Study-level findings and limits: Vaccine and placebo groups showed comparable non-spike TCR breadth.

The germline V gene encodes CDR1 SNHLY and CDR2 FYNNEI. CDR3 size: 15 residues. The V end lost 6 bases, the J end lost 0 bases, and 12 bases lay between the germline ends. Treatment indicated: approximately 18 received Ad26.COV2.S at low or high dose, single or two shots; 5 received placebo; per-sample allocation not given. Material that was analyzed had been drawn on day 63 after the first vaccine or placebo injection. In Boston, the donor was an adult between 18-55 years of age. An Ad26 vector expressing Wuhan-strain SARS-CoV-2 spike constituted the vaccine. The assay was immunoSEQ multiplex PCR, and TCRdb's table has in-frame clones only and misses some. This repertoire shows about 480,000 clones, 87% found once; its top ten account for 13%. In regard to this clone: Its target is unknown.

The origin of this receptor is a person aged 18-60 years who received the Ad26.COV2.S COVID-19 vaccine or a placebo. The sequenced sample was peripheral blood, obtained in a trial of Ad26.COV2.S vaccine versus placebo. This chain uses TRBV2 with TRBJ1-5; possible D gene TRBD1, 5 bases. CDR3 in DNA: TGTGCCAGCAGGGTCGATCAGGGTAGCAATCAGCCCCAGCATTTT. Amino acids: CASRVDQGSNQPQHF.